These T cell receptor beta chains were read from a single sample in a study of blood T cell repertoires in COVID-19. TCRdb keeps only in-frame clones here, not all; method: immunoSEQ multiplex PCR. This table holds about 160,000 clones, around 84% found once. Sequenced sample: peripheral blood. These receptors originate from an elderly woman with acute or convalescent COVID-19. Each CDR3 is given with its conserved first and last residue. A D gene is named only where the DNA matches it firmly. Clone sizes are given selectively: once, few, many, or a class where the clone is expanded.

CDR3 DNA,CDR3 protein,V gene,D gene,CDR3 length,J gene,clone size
TGTGCCAGCAGCTTACCGGGACAGCTCAACACTGAAGCTTTCTTT,CASSLPGQLNTEAFF,TRBV5-4,TRBD1,15,TRBJ1-1,-
TGTGCCAGCAGCTTAGGCCCAGGGGATACGCAGTATTTT,CASSLGPGDTQYF,TRBV7-9,-,13,TRBJ2-3,-
TGTGCCAGTAGTCCACGGGACAGGGTACCCAATGAGCAGTTCTTC,CASSPRDRVPNEQFF,TRBV19,TRBD1,15,TRBJ2-1,few
TGTGCCAGCAGCTATAATAGGGACAGGGGGCATGGCTACACCTTC,CASSYNRDRGHGYTF,TRBV7-9,TRBD1,15,TRBJ1-2,-
TGTGCCAGCAGCTGGCGTGCGACAGACACCTACGAGCAGTACTTC,CASSWRATDTYEQYF,TRBV21-1,-,15,TRBJ2-7,many
TGTGCCAGCAGTTACACCACCGGGACTAGCGGGAGTTTAAAGTACAATGAGCAGTTCTTC,CASSYTTGTSGSLKYNEQFF,TRBV6-2/TRBV6-3,TRBD2,20,TRBJ2-1,-
TGTGCCAGCAGCGTAGCGGCTAGCGGGGGGGTTCAGTATTTT,CASSVAASGGVQYF,TRBV9,TRBD2,14,TRBJ2-3,once
TGCGCCAGCAGCCCCGAGGCAGGGGCCAACGTCCTGACTTTC,CASSPEAGANVLTF,TRBV5-1,-,14,TRBJ2-6,-
TGTGCCAGCAGCCCAGCGGGAACTAGCGGGAGAAAGCCCGGGGAGCTGTTTTTT,CASSPAGTSGRKPGELFF,TRBV5-4,TRBD2,18,TRBJ2-2,-
TGTGCCAGCAGTGAAGCGGGACAGCCCCCGGAGGGGCAGTACTTC,CASSEAGQPPEGQYF,TRBV6-1,-,15,TRBJ2-7,-
TGTGCCAGCAGTCCTACAGCGGGCAATCAGCCCCAGCATTTT,CASSPTAGNQPQHF,TRBV28,-,14,TRBJ1-5,-
TGTGCCAGCAGTCGGACTAGCGCCCAAGAGACCCAGTACTTC,CASSRTSAQETQYF,TRBV6-5,TRBD2,14,TRBJ2-5,-
TGTGCCAGCAGTGACCCCAGGGGCTACGAGCAGTACTTC,CASSDPRGYEQYF,TRBV6-1,-,13,TRBJ2-7,-
TGTGCCAGCAGCAAAGACAGAGCGGGGGCTACTCCGAACACCGGGGAGCTGTTTTTT,CASSKDRAGATPNTGELFF,TRBV21-1,-,19,TRBJ2-2,-
TGTGCCAGCAGCCCAGCGAATTCAGGGTACTCACCCCTCCACTTT,CASSPANSGYSPLHF,TRBV7-9,-,15,TRBJ1-6,-
TGTGCCAGCAGTTTCTGGGGGGGGACGAACACTGAAGCTTTCTTT,CASSFWGGTNTEAFF,TRBV6-5,-,15,TRBJ1-1,-
TGTGCCAGCAGCCCGGGACTAGGGTCGGCAGATACGCAGTATTTT,CASSPGLGSADTQYF,TRBV5-6,TRBD2,15,TRBJ2-3,-
TGCAGCGTTGCGCGGACAGGGAGTGTCGTCTACGAGCAGTACTTC,CSVARTGSVVYEQYF,TRBV29-1,TRBD1,15,TRBJ2-7,-
TGTGCCAGCTCACCCCGACAAATAAGCAATCAGCCCCAGCATTTT,CASSPRQISNQPQHF,TRBV18,-,15,TRBJ1-5,-
TGTGCCAGCAGGACTAGCGGGAGGGCCGGTGAGCAGTTCTTC,CASRTSGRAGEQFF,TRBV6-5,TRBD2,14,TRBJ2-1,-
TGTGCCATCAGTGAGCAGGGACAGGGTCCCCGCGAGCAGTACTTC,CAISEQGQGPREQYF,TRBV10-3,TRBD1,15,TRBJ2-7,-
TGTGCCAGCAGCATTAGCGGGGGGCGGTCAGATACGCAGTATTTT,CASSISGGRSDTQYF,TRBV9,TRBD2,15,TRBJ2-3,once
TGTGCCAGCTCAAGGGGCCTCTTATCCTACGAGCAGTACTTC,CASSRGLLSYEQYF,TRBV9,-,14,TRBJ2-7,-
TGTGCCAGCAGTGAAGCCAGGCAGGGAGGGACTGAAGCTTTCTTT,CASSEARQGGTEAFF,TRBV6-1,-,15,TRBJ1-1,-
TGCGCCAGCAGCGTAGGACAGGGGTCGAACACTGAAGCTTTCTTT,CASSVGQGSNTEAFF,TRBV5-1,TRBD1,15,TRBJ1-1,-
TGTGCCAGTAGTATGACAGGGGGCAATCAGCCCCAGCATTTT,CASSMTGGNQPQHF,TRBV19,TRBD1,14,TRBJ1-5,-
TGTGCCAGCAGTTGGTGGGCAGGGGGCACAAGGGATACGCAGTATTTT,CASSWWAGGTRDTQYF,TRBV25-1,TRBD1,16,TRBJ2-3,once
TGTGCCAGCAGCACAAAGGGGGCTAGCGGGAGGCGGCCCTACGAGCAGTACTTC,CASSTKGASGRRPYEQYF,TRBV21-1,-,18,TRBJ2-7,-
TGCGCCAGCAGCTCGGCGGGAGCTAATGAAAAACTGTTTTTT,CASSSAGANEKLFF,TRBV5-1,-,14,TRBJ1-4,-
TGTGCCAGCAGCTTACGAAGGGACAGGGGGTCTGAAGCTTTCTTT,CASSLRRDRGSEAFF,TRBV7-9,TRBD1,15,TRBJ1-1,-
TGTGCCAGCAGCTTCCGTAACTATGGCTACACCTTC,CASSFRNYGYTF,TRBV7-2,-,12,TRBJ1-2,-
TGTGCCAGCAGTCCAAGGACAGGGGGCATGGAAAAACTGTTTTTT,CASSPRTGGMEKLFF,TRBV6-5,TRBD1,15,TRBJ1-4,-
TGTGCCAGCAGCGTAGCTAGCGGGGCCAGCCCAGATACGCAGTATTTT,CASSVASGASPDTQYF,TRBV9,TRBD2,16,TRBJ2-3,-
TGTGCCAGCACCCGGGACAGGGGGCTCGGAAACTATGGCTACACCTTC,CASTRDRGLGNYGYTF,TRBV2,TRBD1,16,TRBJ1-2,-
TGCGCCAGCAGCACAGGGTCCCACGAGCAGTACTTC,CASSTGSHEQYF,TRBV10-2,-,12,TRBJ2-7,-
TGTGCCAGCAGGGGTGGACAGGGGGCGAGGACTGAAGCTTTCTTT,CASRGGQGARTEAFF,TRBV6-4,TRBD1,15,TRBJ1-1,few
TGCGCCAGCAGTCCGACATCGAACACCGGGGAGCTGTTTTTT,CASSPTSNTGELFF,TRBV10-2,-,14,TRBJ2-2,-
TGTGCCAGCAGCTTGGCGCGGGAGCGGGACGAGCAGTACTTC,CASSLARERDEQYF,TRBV5-5,TRBD2,14,TRBJ2-7,-
TGCGCCAGCAGCTTCGACCGGGGACTAGCGAATGAGCAGTTCTTC,CASSFDRGLANEQFF,TRBV5-1,TRBD2,15,TRBJ2-1,-
TGTGCCAGCAGGAGCAGTAGGAGCACTAATGAAAAACTGTTTTTT,CASRSSRSTNEKLFF,TRBV5-4,-,15,TRBJ1-4,-
TGTGCCAGCAGCCCGGGACAGGGACTAGCGGGACATGAGGCCGGGGAGCTGTTTTTT,CASSPGQGLAGHEAGELFF,TRBV7-2,TRBD2,19,TRBJ2-2,-
TGTGCCAGCAGCTTAGGTCGCAGTGCCTACGAGCAGTACTTC,CASSLGRSAYEQYF,TRBV13,-,14,TRBJ2-7,-
TGTGCCAGCTCACCTGGCGGGGGCCTCTACAATGAGCAGTTCTTC,CASSPGGGLYNEQFF,TRBV18,-,15,TRBJ2-1,-
TGCGCCAGCAGCTTGAGGGGTAGTACCGGGGAGCTGTTTTTT,CASSLRGSTGELFF,TRBV5-1,-,14,TRBJ2-2,-
TGTGCCAGCAGAAGGACAGCCTCGAATCAGCCCCAGCATTTT,CASRRTASNQPQHF,TRBV27,-,14,TRBJ1-5,-
TGTGCCTGGAGTGTAGGCAGGAGGTACGAGCAGTACTTC,CAWSVGRRYEQYF,TRBV30,-,13,TRBJ2-7,few
TGTGCCACCAGCAGAGGAGAGAAACTCCCCTCCTACGAGCAGTACTTC,CATSRGEKLPSYEQYF,TRBV15,-,16,TRBJ2-7,few
TGCGCCAGCAGCCAAGATCTGGGGGGGGAGACCCAGTACTTC,CASSQDLGGETQYF,TRBV4-3,TRBD2,14,TRBJ2-5,-
TGTGCCAGCAGCGTGGGACAAACGAACACCGGGGAGCTGTTTTTT,CASSVGQTNTGELFF,TRBV28,-,15,TRBJ2-2,-
TGCGCCAGCAGCTTACGGTCAACTAATGAAAAACTGTTTTTT,CASSLRSTNEKLFF,TRBV5-1,-,14,TRBJ1-4,-
TGTGCCAGCATTCTAACGGACAGGGGTTTGCCCCAGCATTTT,CASILTDRGLPQHF,TRBV6-5,TRBD1,14,TRBJ1-5,-
TGCGCCAGCAGCTTCGGAGATACCCGCTACGAGCAGTACTTC,CASSFGDTRYEQYF,TRBV5-1,-,14,TRBJ2-7,-
TGTGCCAGCAGCCCCCCAGCGGGGGAGACCCAGTACTTC,CASSPPAGETQYF,TRBV5-6,TRBD2,13,TRBJ2-5,-
TGCGCCAGCAGCCCTGATGGGGGGAATGAGCAGTTCTTC,CASSPDGGNEQFF,TRBV5-1,-,13,TRBJ2-1,-
TGCAGCGTTTTCGGCCCTAGACAGTCGCGGAACACTGAAGCTTTCTTT,CSVFGPRQSRNTEAFF,TRBV29-1,-,16,TRBJ1-1,-
TGTGCCACCAGCAGAGGGGGCAGCACCACTGAAGCTTTCTTT,CATSRGGSTTEAFF,TRBV15,-,14,TRBJ1-1,-
TGCGCCAGCAGCGCGGAAGGACAGGGGGTGACTGAAGCTTTCTTT,CASSAEGQGVTEAFF,TRBV5-1,TRBD1,15,TRBJ1-1,-
TGCGCCAGCAGCCAACTAGCGGGATTTCGACGCACCGGGGAGCTGTTTTTT,CASSQLAGFRRTGELFF,TRBV4-1,TRBD2,17,TRBJ2-2,-